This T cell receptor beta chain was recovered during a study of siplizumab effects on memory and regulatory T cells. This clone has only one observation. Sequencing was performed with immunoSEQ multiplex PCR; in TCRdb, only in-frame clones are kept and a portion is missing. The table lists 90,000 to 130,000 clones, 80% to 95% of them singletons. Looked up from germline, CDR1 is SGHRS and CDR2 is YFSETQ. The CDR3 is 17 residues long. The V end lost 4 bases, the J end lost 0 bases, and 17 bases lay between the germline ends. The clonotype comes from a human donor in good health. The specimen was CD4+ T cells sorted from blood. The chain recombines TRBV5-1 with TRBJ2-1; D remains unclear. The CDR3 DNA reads TGCGCCAGCAGCCCGAGTCATCCCCTTAGCTCCTACAATGAGCAGTTCTTC. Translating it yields CASSPSHPLSSYNEQFF.